The 8 T cell receptor beta chains listed next were all sequenced from one sample in a study of cytomegalovirus exposure and HLA in healthy donors. Only in-frame clones appear in the TCRdb table, and some are missing; sequencing was by immunoSEQ multiplex PCR. Seen here are 90,000 to 120,000 clones, approximately 94% observed once, and the top ten hold 0.67%. Material for sequencing was PBMCs. These receptors originate from a woman between 18 and 30 years old in good health and CMV-seronegative.

The chain employs TRBV19 and TRBJ1-2; possible D gene TRBD1, 5 bases. This CDR3 has 16 amino acids. Germline V gene data show CDR1 as LNHDA and CDR2 as SQIVND (reference sequence). Trimming removed 0 bases at V and 3 bases at J, with 14 bases between. In nucleotides, the CDR3 is TGTGCCAGTAGTATAGATCTGTCAGCGGGGGACTATGGCTACACCTTC. Translation gives CASSIDLSAGDYGYTF.

This chain joins TRBV7-2 and TRBJ1-1; D ambiguous. V was shortened by 5 bases and J by 0 bases, with 10 bases between the two germline ends. Germline CDR1 SGHTA, CDR2 FQGNSA. This CDR3 is built from 14 residues. CDR3 coding DNA: TGTGCCAGCAGCCCCCCGAGAGTGAACACTGAAGCTTTCTTT. Its protein product is CASSPPRVNTEAFF. Variable domain in full (rest from reference TRBV7-2 and TRBJ1-1): GAGVSQSPSNKVTEKGKDVELRCDPISGHTALYWYRQSLGQGLEFLIYFQGNSAPDKSGLPSDRFSAERTGGSVSTLTIQRTQQEDSAVYLCASSPPRVNTEAFFGQGTRLTVV.

The chain links TRBV5-4 to TRBJ2-5, with 9 bases identical to TRBD2. The CDR3 is made up of 15 amino acids. The trim removed 1 base at V and 5 bases at J, leaving 6 bases unmatched. Per germline, CDR1 SGHNT and CDR2 YYREEE (reference sequence). The CDR3 DNA follows: TGTGCCAGCAGCTTGAAAGCGGGGGGCGGGGAGACCCAGTACTTC. It is translated as CASSLKAGGGETQYF.

This rearrangement joins TRBV2 to TRBJ2-1; 11 nucleotides agree with TRBD2. The germline V gene encodes CDR1 SNHLY and CDR2 FYNNEI. Losses at the gene ends were 6 bases for V and 10 bases for J; bases not matched to a gene: 11. The CDR3 runs to 15 residues. DNA for the CDR3: TGTGCCAGCAGCCTACTAGCTAGCGGGGGGCACGAGCAGTTCTTC. It encodes CASSLLASGGHEQFF.

Remarks on this clone: Mismatch with germline at one junction end may stem from a read error. The chain couples TRBV2 to TRBJ2-1, with 10 bases identical to TRBD2. In germline, CDR1 is SNHLY, CDR2 FYNNEI. This CDR3 has 16 residues. The CDR3 DNA reads TGTGCCGGAAATAGCGGGGGGCAGTTAGGGGCAATGAAGGGGGTCTTC. Encoded protein: CAGNSGGQLGAMKGVF.

V usage is TRBV7-9 and J usage is TRBJ1-1; 7 bases line up with TRBD1. CDR1 and CDR2 from the germline V gene are SEHNR and FQNEAQ (reference sequence). CDR3 size: 19 residues. V was pared by 11 bases and J by 0 bases, with 24 bases of the junction left unmatched. The CDR3 DNA sequence: TGTGCCGAATGGATCCTAGGGCAGGGGGACAATGGGATGAACACTGAAGCTTTCTTT. Residues: CAEWILGQGDNGMNTEAFF.

This sequence joins TRBV19 and TRBJ1-5, with a possible D match to TRBD1 (6 bases). Germline V gives CDR1 LNHDA, CDR2 SQIVND (reference sequence). Trimming removed 7 bases at V and 5 bases at J, with 12 bases between. The CDR3 contains 13 residues. The CDR3 nucleotides are TGTGCCAGTACTACAGGGTCGGATCAGCCCCAGCATTTT. Its translation: CASTTGSDQPQHF.

The chain employs TRBV7-2 and TRBJ2-7, with 8 bases lining up with TRBD2. The CDR3 is made up of 18 amino acids. CDR1 and CDR2 from the germline V gene are SGHTA and FQGNSA. Losses at the gene ends were 2 bases for V and 7 bases for J; bases not matched to a gene: 19. The CDR3, as DNA: TGTGCCAGCAGCTTAATATCATCTCGGCGGGGGGCCGGGGGAGAGCAGTACTTC. It translates to CASSLISSRRGAGGEQYF.